This T cell receptor beta chain was sequenced during a study of blood T cell repertoires in COVID-19. This CDR3 has 15 residues. Germline V gene sequence: CDR1 MNHEY, CDR2 SVGAGI. The V segment lost 2 bases and the J segment 1 base; nucleotides outside the gene matches: 3. Participants were aged roughly 18 to 90 years, lived in 25 or so US areas, and enrolled virtually. Self-reported history from a screening survey and questionnaire set each donor's cohort. Per the original data handling: Reference gene primer amplification in the assay estimated nucleated cell counts. The assay was immunoSEQ multiplex PCR, and TCRdb's table has in-frame clones only and misses some. For V, J and clone size, that table is used; D and trimming come from the DNA. This table holds more than 150,000 clones, around 80% found once.

Sequencing was done on a sample of PBMCs or T cells enriched from blood (not recorded which). The source is a man aged 45-65 years who had recovered from COVID-19. The chain uses TRBV6-5 and TRBJ2-5; 8 bases align to TRBD2. In DNA, the CDR3 is TGTGCCAGCAGTTACGGACTAGCAAGCCAAGAGACCCAGTACTTC. Translating it yields CASSYGLASQETQYF.